The source of this TCR beta chain is a study of identifying expanded T cells in peripheral blood. In its sample, this clone was seen once. CDR1 and CDR2 from the germline V gene are SGHNT and YYREEE (reference sequence). V was pared by 0 bases and J by 8 bases, with 14 bases between. CDR3 length: 15 residues. Sequenced by immunoSEQ multiplex PCR; TCRdb stores in-frame clones only, minus some. The repertoire consists of tens of thousands of clones, with approximately 89% occurring once and the leading ten covering under 5%. The chain carries TRBV5-4 and TRBJ1-4; the D gene is possibly TRBD1 (5 bases). Sequenced input: blood. The source is a person between 18 and 75 years old in good health. The CDR3 sequence: CASSLGGVVKEKLFF. Written as DNA, the CDR3 is TGTGCCAGCAGCTTGGGGGGGGTGGTGAAAGAAAAACTGTTTTTT.